The 23 T cell receptor beta chains in this list originate from one sample, sequenced in a study of T-cell reconstitution after alpha-beta-depleted transplantation in children. Unique molecular identifiers were used in preparing the TCRbeta library. TCRdb reanalysed the PCR reads using MiXCR and keeps one entry per CDR3 protein. The data show about 510,000 distinct CDR3 sequences, roughly an eighth seen once. The sequenced sample was PBMCs, mostly from graft donor cells, obtained 180 days after TCRalphabeta/CD19-depleted stem cell transplant. The receptors here all came from a female patient between 2 and 15 years old who had a stem cell transplant for aplastic anemia, so the T cells may come from the graft donor.

This clonotype was seen a few times. The genes are TRBV5-4 and TRBJ2-7; the D gene is possibly TRBD1 (5 bases). Trimming removed 2 bases at V and 4 bases at J, with 10 bases between. The CDR3 has 13 amino acids. Germline CDR1 reads SGHNT; CDR2 reads YYREEE (reference sequence). The CDR3 bases are TGTGCCAGCAGCTTACGACAGTCGTACGAGCAGTACTTC. It encodes CASSLRQSYEQYF.

Comment on this clonotype: One end of the junction is discordant with germline, which a read error may explain. The genes are TRBV7-9 and TRBJ2-1; 7 bases fit TRBD2. CDR3 size: 13 residues. Germline V gene lookup returns CDR1 SEHNR and CDR2 FQNEAQ (reference sequence). CDR3 DNA sequence: TGTGCCAGCAGCCTCCGGGCGGGGGACCCCCAAGTCTTC. Its translation: CASSLRAGDPQVF.

V gene TRBV6-2 or TRBV6-3 combines with J gene TRBJ2-7; possibly TRBD2 for D (6 bases). The CDR3 totals 16 residues. Germline V lookup: CDR1 MNHEY, CDR2 SVGEGT. The V and J ends lost 5 bases and 0 bases respectively, with 17 bases between them. CDR3 in DNA: TGTGCCAGCAGTATTCCGGGACTTGGAAGCTCCTACGAGCAGTACTTC. Encoded protein: CASSIPGLGSSYEQYF.

The chain couples TRBV12-3 or TRBV12-4 to TRBJ1-1; the match to TRBD1 covers 11 bases. CDR3 length equals 23 residues. Unmatched junction bases numbered 24, after V lost 2 bases and J lost 1 base. The CDR3 sequence is CASSLRVGGTGGWDWVWNTEAFF. For the CDR3, the DNA is TGTGCCAGCAGTTTACGGGTTGGAGGGACAGGGGGTTGGGACTGGGTTTGGAACACTGAAGCTTTCTTT.

V is TRBV5-6 and J is TRBJ2-1, with 8 bases aligning to TRBD2. Germline V gene lookup returns CDR1 SGHDT and CDR2 YYEEEE. The length of the CDR3 is 19 residues. J was trimmed by 9 bases and V by 3 bases; bases with no gene match: 23. The CDR3 nucleotides read TGTGCCAGCAGCTCTCACCCGACTAGCAAGGCGGGAGGTAACGGTGAGCAGTTCTTC. Protein: CASSSHPTSKAGGNGEQFF.

The chain uses TRBV29-1 and TRBJ1-2; TRBD1 might be the D (6 bases). Germline values: CDR1 SQVTM, CDR2 ANQGSEA. The CDR3 is made up of 11 amino acids. The V and J ends lost 4 bases and 12 bases respectively, with 15 bases between them. CDR3 loop: CSVGSVGGDTF. As DNA, the CDR3 is TGCAGCGTTGGTTCGGTTGGGGGCGACACCTTC.

DNA for the CDR3: TGTGCCAGCAGTTTATGGACCCGAGCCGGGGAGGGAGAGCAGTACTTC. Its translation: CASSLWTRAGEGEQYF. The chain carries TRBV28 and TRBJ2-7; 7 positions match TRBD2. V lost 0 bases, J lost 7 bases, and 12 bases stayed unmatched. Germline V CDR1 and CDR2: MDHEN, SYDVKM. This CDR3 region has 16 residues.

The rearrangement joins TRBV7-8 to TRBJ2-1; tentative D call: TRBD2 (5 bases). Germline V gives CDR1 SGHVS, CDR2 FQNEAQ. V was cut by 8 bases and J by 12 bases, with 20 bases left in between. The CDR3 is 13 residues long. This CDR3 reads CASHRLTSGGQFF. Here the CDR3 DNA reads TGTGCCAGCCACAGACTAACAAGTGGTGGGCAGTTCTTC.

The sample holds a few counts of this clonotype. V and J are TRBV7-3 and TRBJ2-1; D uncertain. Trimming removed 5 bases at V and 4 bases at J, with 12 bases between. CDR1 and CDR2 from the germline V gene are SGHTA and FQGTGA. The CDR3 loop spans 14 amino acids. The CDR3: CASSSKPMYNEQFF. CDR3 coding DNA: TGTGCCAGCAGCAGCAAACCAATGTACAATGAGCAGTTCTTC.

The chain employs TRBV12-3 or TRBV12-4 and TRBJ2-5; tentative D call: TRBD1 (6 bases). The CDR3 covers 14 residues. V was cut by 5 bases and J by 3 bases, with 13 bases left in between. CDR3 bases: TGTGCCAGCAGTCCGGACAGACAGAAAGAGACCCAGTACTTC. Protein product: CASSPDRQKETQYF.

Concerning this clonotype itself: Sequence at one end of the junction differs from germline and may be a read error. The V call is TRBV7-2, the J call TRBJ2-5; TRBD2 is a possible D gene (6 bases). CDR1 is SGHTA, CDR2 FQGNSA, per germline. This CDR3 is 16 amino acids long. CDR3 amino acids: CASSLAGLLGGEAQYF. The DNA for the CDR3 is TGTGCCAGCAGCTTAGCTGGACTACTTGGAGGAGAGGCCCAGTACTTC.

The chain combines TRBV5-5 with TRBJ2-7, with D perhaps given as TRBD1 or TRBD2 (5 bases each). V was clipped by 0 bases and J by 1 base, with 14 bases between them. The CDR3 length is 16 residues. Germline V gene data show CDR1 as SGHKS and CDR2 as YYEKEE (reference sequence). CDR3 in DNA: TGTGCCAGCAGCTTGGAGTTGGGGGTCGGTTCCTACGAGCAGTACGTC. This encodes CASSLELGVGSYEQYV.

As to this clonotype: One junction end disagrees with the germline gene, perhaps due to a read error. The chain combines TRBV28 with TRBJ1-4; D perhaps matches TRBD1 (6 bases). CDR3 size: 15 residues. Germline CDR1 MDHEN, CDR2 SYDVKM. The CDR3 bases are TGTGCCAGCAGTTTCTCAGGGGCAACTAAAGAAAAACTGTTTTTT. Protein: CASSFSGATKEKLFF.

This clonotype has more than one count but fewer than ten. The chain carries TRBV10-3 and TRBJ2-2; D gene ambiguous. The CDR3 contains 17 residues. The germline V gene has CDR1 ENHRY and CDR2 SYGVKD. V dropped 8 bases and J dropped 1 base, with 20 bases sitting between them. CDR3 amino acids: CAIRNSKGTLNTGELFF. In DNA, the CDR3 is TGTGCCATCCGAAATTCAAAAGGAACACTGAACACCGGGGAGCTGTTTTTT.

The genes are TRBV7-9 and TRBJ2-7, with 9 bases aligning to TRBD2. V was clipped by 5 bases and J by 2 bases; unmatched bases: 4. CDR1 SEHNR and CDR2 FQNEAQ come from the germline V gene (reference sequence). This CDR3 has 14 amino acids. Written as DNA, the CDR3 is TGTGCCAGCAGCGGGAGCGGGGGGCCCTACGAGCAGTACTTC. As protein: CASSGSGGPYEQYF.

The gene calls are TRBV14 and TRBJ2-4; 10 nucleotides line up with TRBD1. The V gene's germline CDR1 is SGHDN and CDR2 FVKESK. After removal of 1 base from V and 8 bases from J, the junction contained 8 bases not matched to a gene. There are 16 residues in the CDR3. This CDR3 reads CASSQAGTGVGDIQYF. CDR3 nucleotide sequence: TGTGCCAGCAGCCAAGCCGGGACAGGGGTTGGAGACATTCAGTACTTC.

The chain has TRBV12-3 or TRBV12-4 and TRBJ2-1, with D perhaps matching TRBD1 (6 bases). There are 14 residues in the CDR3. Deletions cut 6 bases from V and 3 bases from J, with 12 bases between. The CDR3 loop is CASSDRRSYNEQFF. CDR3 in DNA: TGTGCCAGCAGCGACAGGAGAAGCTACAATGAGCAGTTCTTC.

The rearrangement uses TRBV4-2 and TRBJ2-5; TRBD2 agrees at 10 bases. Germline lookup yields CDR1 LGHNA and CDR2 YNFKEQ. This CDR3 is built from 16 residues. The V segment lost 0 bases and the J segment 1 base; nucleotides outside the gene matches: 2. CDR3 in amino acids: CASSQDRTSGQETQYF. Written as DNA, the CDR3 is TGTGCCAGCAGCCAAGACCGGACTAGCGGCCAAGAGACCCAGTACTTC.

The rearrangement links TRBV30 to TRBJ2-1; D remains unclear. V was pared by 3 bases and J by 4 bases, with 13 bases between. There are 14 residues in the CDR3. Per the germline V gene, CDR1 is GTSNPN and CDR2 is SVGIG (reference sequence). For the CDR3, the DNA is TGTGCCTGGAGGAACCCGATTGATTACAATGAGCAGTTCTTC. Protein: CAWRNPIDYNEQFF.

This clonotype was counted between two and nine times. The genes are TRBV28 and TRBJ2-7, with D hard to call. CDR3 length: 14 amino acids. Germline values: CDR1 MDHEN, CDR2 SYDVKM. V was clipped by 3 bases and J by 4 bases, with 13 bases between them. CDR3 in amino acids: CASSFWLDEYEQYF. For the CDR3, the DNA is TGTGCCAGCAGTTTTTGGCTAGATGAGTACGAGCAGTACTTC.

This clonotype came up many times. The chain links TRBV21-1 to TRBJ2-1; the table calls TRBD1, which could not be checked here. TRBV21-1 represents a pseudogene. The CDR3 has 14 residues. The CDR3 loop reads CATRIRDSDNEQFF. CDR3 coding DNA: TGTGCCACCAGAATCCGGGACAGCGACAATGAGCAGTTCTTC.

About this clonotype: Likely a read error: the CDR3 ends without its conserved phenylalanine or tryptophan. The V call is TRBV12-3 or TRBV12-4, the J call TRBJ2-6; D is unresolved. Trimming removed 7 bases from V and 12 bases from J, with 10 bases in between. The CDR3 has 11 amino acids. CDR3: CASTSVSVLTL. The DNA for the CDR3 is TGTGCCAGCACCTCCGTTTCCGTCCTGACTTTG.

The V gene is TRBV18, the J gene TRBJ2-3, with D possibly TRBD2 on 6 matching bases. This CDR3 contains 13 residues. Trimming pared 5 bases from V and 4 bases from J, leaving 10 bases between. The germline gives CDR1 KGHSH, CDR2 LQKENI. The CDR3 spells CASSTGSADTQYF. CDR3 coding DNA: TGTGCCAGCTCAACCGGGAGCGCAGATACGCAGTATTTT.